This record concerns one TCR beta chain sequence. CDR3 length: 15 amino acids. Germline lookup yields CDR1 LNHDA and CDR2 SQIVND (reference sequence). V trimming: 3 bases; J trimming: 2 bases; junction bases outside the gene matches: 6. This record belongs to a study of blood T cell repertoires in COVID-19. In the study overall: The study drew acute and convalescent COVID-19 samples from the United States, Italy and Spain.

Data came from immunoSEQ multiplex PCR; TCRdb stores just in-frame clones and leaves some out. The profile shows about 200,000 clones, more than 75% of them singletons. The source of this sequence is a man between 40 and 49 years old with acute COVID-19. Input material: PBMCs or T cells enriched from blood (not recorded which). This chain links TRBV19 with TRBJ1-1; 7 nucleotides match TRBD1. CDR3 nucleotides: TGTGCCAGTAGTATTAGGAGACAGGGAAACACTGAAGCTTTCTTT. This encodes CASSIRRQGNTEAFF.